The 26 T cell receptor beta chains below come from one sample, sequenced in a study of OX40 agonist ivuxolimab in advanced cancers. Clones were sequenced by immunoSEQ multiplex PCR, and TCRdb holds only the in-frame ones, with some missing. Among about 76,000 clones, roughly nine tenths were seen once, and the ten largest hold around 0.19%. The sample consisted of CD4+ or CD8+ T cells sorted from blood, taken in a trial of the OX40 agonist ivuxolimab. Source of these receptors: an adult with an advanced solid tumor such as melanoma, head and neck, liver or kidney cancer.

The chain joins TRBV9 to TRBJ2-3; a possible D gene is TRBD1 (5 bases). Germline assignment: CDR1 SGDLS and CDR2 YYNGEE. The CDR3 extends over 14 amino acids. Trimming stripped 3 bases from V and 5 bases from J, with 13 bases between. CDR3 loop: CASSAGPQGDTQYF. The CDR3 nucleotides are TGTGCCAGCAGCGCCGGGCCCCAGGGAGATACGCAGTATTTT. The variable domain in full, with the rest retrieved from reference TRBV9 and TRBJ2-3, is DSGVTQTPKHLITATGQRVTLRCSPRSGDLSVYWYQQSLDQGLQFLIQYYNGEERAKGNILERFSAQQFPDLHSELNLSSLELGDSALYFCASSAGPQGDTQYFGPGTRLTVL.

This chain uses TRBV7-3 with TRBJ2-1, with D perhaps TRBD1 or TRBD2 (5 bases each). The V and J ends lost 5 bases and 6 bases respectively, with 20 bases between them. CDR1 SGHTA and CDR2 FQGTGA come from the germline V gene. The CDR3 covers 16 residues. Written as DNA, the CDR3 is TGTGCCAGCAGCCTACGGGCCGGGACCCTGGGCAATGAGCAGTTCTTC. Amino acids: CASSLRAGTLGNEQFF.

The chain carries TRBV6-5 and TRBJ2-7; D call uncertain. Trimming stripped 7 bases from V and 0 bases from J, with 16 bases between. This CDR3 comprises 15 residues. Germline V lookup: CDR1 MNHEY, CDR2 SVGAGI. Here the CDR3 DNA reads TGTGCCAGCATCACACGTCTGGGTAGCTCCTACGAGCAGTACTTC. Translating gives CASITRLGSSYEQYF.

This clone was seen only once. The chain recombines TRBV6-5 with TRBJ2-2; 14 nucleotides line up with TRBD2. The germline CDR1 and CDR2 sequences are MNHEY and SVGAGI. The CDR3 covers 16 residues. Trimming took 2 bases from V and 6 from J; bases not matched to a gene: 2. The CDR3 reads CASSYQTSGRAGELFF. CDR3 nucleotides: TGTGCCAGCAGTTACCAGACTAGCGGGAGGGCCGGGGAGCTGTTTTTT.

The V and J genes are TRBV10-3 and TRBJ2-7; a weak D match, TRBD2 (6 bases). Deletions cut 4 bases from V and 3 bases from J, with 19 bases between. The CDR3 sequence is 16 residues long. From germline, CDR1 is ENHRY and CDR2 SYGVKD. CDR3 sequence reads: CAISGGVERALYEQYV. The CDR3 bases are TGTGCCATCAGTGGGGGGGTGGAGAGGGCCCTCTACGAGCAGTACGTC.

V gene TRBV6-5 combines with J gene TRBJ1-2; D uncertain. The germline V gene encodes CDR1 MNHEY and CDR2 SVGAGI. CDR3 size: 13 residues. V was clipped by 2 bases and J by 4 bases, with 8 bases between them. The CDR3 loop reads CASSYAEAYGYTF. CDR3 in DNA: TGTGCCAGCAGTTACGCTGAAGCCTATGGCTACACCTTC.

This clone appeared a single time. V usage is TRBV6-1 and J usage is TRBJ1-3, with 8 bases fitting TRBD1. Germline lookup yields CDR1 MNHNS and CDR2 SASEGT. This CDR3 is built from 14 residues. The ends lost 6 bases at V and 5 bases at J; junction bases unmatched: 6. The DNA of the CDR3 is TGTGCCAGCAGAGCGGGACAGGAGAGAAACACCATATATTTT. Encoded protein: CASRAGQERNTIYF.

CDR3 region: CASSLIPTDTQYF. CDR3 sequence (DNA): TGTGCCAGCAGCTTAATCCCGACGGATACGCAGTATTTT. The chain carries TRBV7-3 and TRBJ2-3; D not certain. The CDR3 runs 13 residues. Germline V lookup: CDR1 SGHTA, CDR2 FQGTGA. Deletions cut 1 base from V and 6 bases from J, with 8 bases between.

The chain links TRBV2 to TRBJ2-3; TRBD1 aligns across 10 bases. The CDR3 length is 18 residues. The V and J ends lost 6 bases and 0 bases, in that order; junction bases with no gene match: 12. The germline V gene has CDR1 SNHLY and CDR2 FYNNEI. This CDR3 is CASRTTGTGAGSTDTQYF. The DNA of the CDR3 is TGTGCCAGCAGAACCACCGGGACAGGGGCGGGAAGCACAGATACGCAGTATTTT.

V is TRBV28 and J is TRBJ1-2; 8 bases are a match to TRBD1. Trimming took 3 bases from V and 8 from J; bases not matched to a gene: 11. Germline CDR1 is MDHEN and CDR2 is SYDVKM. The CDR3 spans 15 residues. CDR3 protein: CASSFGQGAFAGYTF. CDR3 DNA: TGTGCCAGCAGTTTCGGGCAGGGGGCGTTCGCGGGCTACACCTTC.

The chain carries TRBV7-2 and TRBJ2-7; 9 nucleotides match TRBD1. Germline CDR1 is SGHTA and CDR2 is FQGNSA. The CDR3 has 14 residues. V was clipped by 5 bases and J by 6 bases; unmatched bases: 8. The CDR3 loop is CASSEQGAPGEQYF. DNA of the CDR3: TGTGCCAGCAGCGAACAGGGGGCGCCGGGCGAGCAGTACTTC.

The rearrangement uses TRBV6-5 and TRBJ2-3; TRBD2 agrees at 7 bases. The germline CDR1 and CDR2 sequences are MNHEY and SVGAGI. There are 16 residues in the CDR3. Trimming cost V 2 bases and J 0 bases; bases outside gene matches: 5. CDR3 region: CASSYDTGGSTDTQYF. CDR3 bases: TGTGCCAGCAGTTACGACACGGGAGGAAGCACAGATACGCAGTATTTT.

V and J are TRBV7-8 and TRBJ2-7; D ambiguous. CDR3 length: 16 amino acids. The germline CDR1 and CDR2 sequences are SGHVS and FQNEAQ. V shed 1 base and J shed 6 bases, with 19 bases lying between them. CDR3 nucleotides: TGTGCCAGCAGCTTAGGGTGGGGTCAGAAACATGGCGAGCAGTACTTC. Translated, it gives CASSLGWGQKHGEQYF.

The rearrangement links TRBV5-1 to TRBJ1-2, with no clear D. The CDR3 loop spans 14 amino acids. Trimming cost V 2 bases and J 5 bases, with 13 bases left between them. Germline V CDR1 and CDR2: SGHRS, YFSETQ. The CDR3 is CASSFTAGEYGYTF. The CDR3 region has the DNA TGCGCCAGCAGCTTCACAGCTGGGGAATATGGCTACACCTTC.

The chain is built from TRBV5-1 and TRBJ2-5; D is ambiguous. Trimming pared 3 bases from V and 1 base from J, leaving 25 bases between. CDR3 length: 19 amino acids. Germline CDR1 SGHRS, CDR2 YFSETQ. The chain's CDR3 is CASSSRHYGVIGFQETQYF. CDR3 nucleotides: TGCGCCAGCAGCTCCCGGCACTATGGGGTTATAGGGTTCCAAGAGACCCAGTACTTC.

The CDR3 DNA reads TGTGCCAGCACCTTAACAGGGGGCAATGAGCAGTTCTTC. It specifies CASTLTGGNEQFF. The chain has TRBV5-4 and TRBJ2-1, with 8 bases lining up with TRBD1. This CDR3 comprises 13 residues. The germline V gene has CDR1 SGHNT and CDR2 YYREEE (reference sequence). V was pared by 6 bases and J by 6 bases, with 5 bases of the junction left unmatched.

The genes are TRBV5-1 and TRBJ2-3, with a tentative D call TRBD2 (6 bases). CDR3 size: 18 residues. Germline V gene sequence: CDR1 SGHRS, CDR2 YFSETQ. The V and J ends lost 1 base and 1 base respectively, with 19 bases between them. The chain's CDR3 is CASSLISGATGGTDTQYF. The CDR3 region has the DNA TGCGCCAGCAGCTTGATTTCGGGAGCGACCGGGGGCACAGATACGCAGTATTTT.

This clone appeared a single time. The chain uses TRBV9 and TRBJ2-7; D is unclear. This CDR3 has 15 residues. Trimming took 1 base from V and 0 from J, leaving 11 bases between them. In germline, CDR1 is SGDLS, CDR2 YYNGEE. CDR3 residues: CASSVLILISYEQYF. DNA for the CDR3: TGTGCCAGCAGCGTACTTATACTTATCTCCTACGAGCAGTACTTC. Using reference TRBV9 and TRBJ2-7 for the parts outside the CDR3, the full variable domain is DSGVTQTPKHLITATGQRVTLRCSPRSGDLSVYWYQQSLDQGLQFLIQYYNGEERAKGNILERFSAQQFPDLHSELNLSSLELGDSALYFCASSVLILISYEQYFGPGTRLTVT.

This sequence joins TRBV6-5 and TRBJ1-1, with D unclear. This CDR3 region has 14 residues. V dropped 0 bases and J dropped 1 base, with 6 bases sitting between them. Germline V gene sequence: CDR1 MNHEY, CDR2 SVGAGI. The chain's CDR3 is CASSYSERNTEAFF. CDR3 DNA sequence: TGTGCCAGCAGTTACTCGGAGCGGAACACTGAAGCTTTCTTT.

The chain combines TRBV5-1 with TRBJ2-5; D is unclear. V was trimmed by 4 bases and J by 3 bases, leaving 7 bases between them. Per the germline V gene, CDR1 is SGHRS and CDR2 is YFSETQ. The CDR3 contains 12 residues. The CDR3 is CASSLAKETQYF. The CDR3 bases are TGCGCCAGCAGCCTCGCTAAAGAGACCCAGTACTTC.

V usage is TRBV5-8 and J usage is TRBJ1-3, with D possibly matching TRBD1 (5 bases). CDR1 is SGHTS and CDR2 is YDEGEE in the germline V gene. The V end was cut by 5 bases, the J end by 0 bases, with 9 bases between. The CDR3 is 14 amino acids. As DNA, the CDR3 is TGTGCCAGCAGGGGACGGCTCTCTGGAAACACCATATATTTT. Protein product: CASRGRLSGNTIYF.

This clone was counted a few times. The chain is built from TRBV28 and TRBJ1-6, with 7 bases aligning to TRBD1. Germline-derived CDR1 and CDR2 are MDHEN and SYDVKM. The CDR3 totals 14 residues. Trimming removed 3 bases from V and 9 bases from J; junction bases left unmatched: 5. The CDR3 DNA reads as TGTGCCAGCAGTTTGGCACAGGGGTCTTCACCCCTCCACTTT. Amino acids: CASSLAQGSSPLHF.

This rearrangement joins TRBV7-9 to TRBJ1-2; the match to TRBD1 covers 7 bases. Germline-derived CDR1 and CDR2 are SEHNR and FQNEAQ (reference sequence). Losses at the gene ends were 5 bases for V and 3 bases for J; bases not matched to a gene: 12. The CDR3 runs 16 residues. The CDR3 bases are TGTGCCAGCAGCCCAGGGGGGACAGCGGTTTACTATGGCTACACCTTC. Translating gives CASSPGGTAVYYGYTF.

The chain combines TRBV5-1 with TRBJ1-2, with D possibly being TRBD1 (6 bases). Trimming stripped 0 bases from V and 4 bases from J, with 10 bases between. The CDR3 is 14 amino acids. From germline, CDR1 is SGHRS and CDR2 YFSETQ. DNA for the CDR3: TGCGCCAGCAGCTTGGGTCCAGGGGCCTATGGCTACACCTTC. It yields the protein CASSLGPGAYGYTF.

The V and J genes are TRBV29-1 and TRBJ2-2; no clear D gene. V was trimmed by 4 bases and J by 3 bases, leaving 15 bases between them. This CDR3 is 15 amino acids long. Germline V CDR1 and CDR2: SQVTM, ANQGSEA. The chain's CDR3 is CSVAGRTADTGELFF. The CDR3, as DNA: TGCAGCGTTGCGGGTCGGACCGCCGACACCGGGGAGCTGTTTTTT.

This clone showed up just once. The V and J genes are TRBV5-1 and TRBJ2-1, with D possibly being TRBD2 (6 bases). Germline V CDR1 and CDR2: SGHRS, YFSETQ. This CDR3 contains 16 residues. Trimming shortened V by 1 base and J by 0 bases, and 11 bases separated the two germline ends. In DNA form, the CDR3 reads TGCGCCAGCAGCTTGCTCCCGACTAGCTCCTACAATGAGCAGTTCTTC. As protein: CASSLLPTSSYNEQFF.